Here is one T cell receptor (beta chain) with its context. No antigen is known for it. The sample comes from a study of CD8 T cells in Susac syndrome. Study findings and constraints: The study admitted that it had a relatively small number of individuals in its TCR sequencing and HLA analysis.

When the RNA was reverse transcribed, random hexamers were used with an input of roughly 0.5 to 1 ug. Using its own MiXCR run on the immunoSEQ multiplex PCR reads, TCRdb lists one record per CDR3 protein. The sample lists roughly 330,000 distinct CDR3 sequences, about 91% occurring once. The authors sequenced TCR beta from blood CD8+ and CD4+ T cells. TEMRA cells were enriched by FACS, while CD8+ and CD4+ T cells were obtained through a negative isolation that was performed magnetically. Input material: CD4+ T cells from PBMCs. This TCR derives from a human donor with multiple sclerosis.

CDR3 DNA: TGCAGCGCTGGACGGACTAGCGTGGGGGGGGGCACAGATACGCAGTATTTT. Translating gives CSAGRTSVGGGTDTQYF. V gene TRBV29-1 combines with J gene TRBJ2-3, with TRBD2 matching over 9 bases. This CDR3 spans 17 amino acids. The ends lost 7 bases at V and 1 base at J; junction bases unmatched: 15. Germline V lookup: CDR1 SQVTM, CDR2 ANQGSEA.